This is a list of T cell receptor beta chains from one sample in a study of early T cells in non-severe SARS-CoV-2 infection. TCRdb processed the 5' RACE reads anew with MiXCR; each CDR3 protein has one entry. Seen here are under 95,000 distinct CDR3 sequences, over 9.5% observed once, and the top ten hold around 3.7%. Sequenced: whole blood. The source of these receptors is an adult who was a healthcare worker with PCR-confirmed SARS-CoV-2 infection or an uninfected control (not recorded which). Each CDR3 is given with its conserved first and last residue. A D gene is named only where the DNA matches it firmly. Rows give clone size only sometimes, using once, few, many, or a class for an expanded clone.

v_call	j_call	d_call	clone_size	cdr3_aa	cdr3_nt
TRBV28	TRBJ1-5	NA	many	CASSLLLELNQPQHF	TGTGCCAGCAGTTTACTACTGGAGTTGAATCAGCCCCAGCATTTT
TRBV28	TRBJ1-4	NA	NA	CASIGGEAEKLFF	TGTGCCAGCATTGGAGGGGAAGCGGAAAAACTGTTTTTT
TRBV20-1	TRBJ1-5	NA	few	CSARDPRNTRNQPQHF	TGCAGTGCGCGGGACCCCCGAAATACGCGCAATCAGCCCCAGCATTTT
TRBV24-1	TRBJ2-1	NA	many	CATSDPDNEQFF	TGTGCCACCAGTGATCCGGACAATGAGCAGTTCTTC
TRBV28	TRBJ2-7	TRBD1	few	CASTPPGQGYKQYF	TGTGCCAGCACCCCCCCGGGACAGGGGTATAAGCAGTACTTC
TRBV5-6	TRBJ2-1	NA	few	CASSFNGGYNEQFF	TGTGCCAGCAGCTTTAACGGCGGTTACAATGAGCAGTTCTTC
TRBV2	TRBJ1-1	NA	few	CASSEQGRNTEAFF	TGTGCCAGCAGTGAACAGGGGCGAAACACTGAAGCTTTCTTT
TRBV7-2	TRBJ2-1	NA	NA	CASSLGRASISANEQFF	TGTGCCAGCAGCTTAGGGAGGGCCTCCATCTCCGCCAATGAGCAGTTCTTC
TRBV20-1	TRBJ1-2	NA	NA	CSARVLDRIYGYTF	TGCAGTGCTAGAGTCCTAGACAGGATCTATGGCTACACCTTC
TRBV3-1	TRBJ2-7	TRBD2	NA	CASSDRTSGYGDEQYF	TGTGCCAGCAGCGATAGGACTAGCGGGTACGGGGACGAGCAGTACTTC
TRBV27	TRBJ2-1	NA	NA	CASSFVGPPNEQFF	TGTGCCAGCAGTTTTGTCGGGCCCCCCAATGAGCAGTTCTTC
TRBV7-9	TRBJ2-7	TRBD2	NA	CASSLKGHSGSYEQYF	TGTGCCAGCAGCCTCAAAGGCCATAGCGGGAGCTACGAGCAGTACTTC
TRBV19	TRBJ1-5	NA	many	CASSIITLRVSNQPQHF	TGTGCCAGTAGTATAATAACCCTTAGGGTTAGCAATCAGCCCCAGCATTTT
TRBV7-3	TRBJ1-1	TRBD1	NA	CASSLLDREEAFF	TGTGCCAGCAGCTTATTAGACAGGGAAGAAGCTTTCTTT
TRBV2	TRBJ2-2	TRBD2	NA	CASSGASGNTGELFF	TGTGCCAGCAGTGGGGCTAGCGGGAACACCGGGGAGCTGTTTTTT
TRBV6-6	TRBJ2-3	NA	many	CASSYSPEDTDTQYF	TGTGCCAGCAGTTACTCTCCGGAGGACACAGATACGCAGTATTTT
TRBV2	TRBJ2-7	NA	many	CASKSGEGLYEQYF	TGTGCCAGCAAATCAGGCGAGGGATTATACGAGCAGTACTTC
TRBV2	TRBJ2-7	TRBD2	NA	CASSPTSERGEQYF	TGTGCCAGCAGCCCGACTAGCGAGAGGGGTGAGCAGTACTTC
TRBV20-1	TRBJ1-5	NA	once	CSAGDWVPNQPQHF	TGCAGTGCTGGAGATTGGGTCCCGAATCAGCCCCAGCATTTT
TRBV19	TRBJ1-5	NA	NA	CASSIRGHYSNQPQHF	TGTGCCAGTAGTATACGAGGCCACTATAGCAATCAGCCCCAGCATTTT
TRBV18	TRBJ1-1	NA	many	CASSPGLNTEAFF	TGTGCCAGCAGCCCCGGACTAAACACTGAAGCTTTCTTT
TRBV27	TRBJ1-2	NA	many	CASSPGQPHYGYTF	TGTGCCAGCAGTCCGGGACAACCTCACTATGGCTACACCTTC
TRBV7-6	TRBJ1-6	NA	NA	CASSPGGPWPPLHF	TGTGCCAGCAGCCCCGGGGGCCCATGGCCACCCCTCCACTTT
TRBV24-1	TRBJ2-1	NA	few	CATSDLASRDNEQFF	TGTGCCACCAGTGATCTTGCTAGCCGGGACAATGAGCAGTTCTTC
TRBV5-1	TRBJ2-1	TRBD1	NA	CASSSPRGDRGRHEQFF	TGCGCCAGCAGCTCCCCGAGGGGGGACAGGGGACGCCATGAGCAGTTCTTC
TRBV5-4	TRBJ1-1	NA	many	CASSLGRAAFF	TGTGCCAGCAGCTTAGGCAGAGCTGCTTTCTTT
TRBV11-2	TRBJ1-4	NA	NA	CASSSTSPNEKLFF	TGTGCCAGCAGCTCGACATCCCCTAATGAAAAACTGTTTTTT
TRBV5-1	TRBJ2-1	TRBD2	NA	CASSWGTSGPNDEQFF	TGCGCCAGCAGCTGGGGGACTAGCGGGCCTAACGATGAGCAGTTCTTC
TRBV4-2	TRBJ1-1	TRBD1	NA	CASSQTGSYPEAFF	TGTGCCAGCAGCCAGACAGGGTCGTACCCTGAAGCTTTCTTT
TRBV3-1	TRBJ1-2	NA	many	CASSQDLYRGYTF	TGTGCCAGCAGCCAAGATCTTTATCGGGGCTACACCTTC
TRBV19	TRBJ2-2	TRBD2	NA	CASTRTSGRANTGELFF	TGTGCCAGTACCCGGACTAGCGGGAGAGCGAACACCGGGGAGCTGTTTTTT
TRBV28	TRBJ2-5	NA	many	CASSSGQQETQYF	TGTGCCAGCAGTTCAGGACAGCAAGAGACCCAGTACTTC
TRBV29-1	TRBJ1-1	NA	few	CSVSTGWRVNTEAFF	TGCAGCGTTTCCACAGGGTGGAGGGTGAACACTGAAGCTTTCTTT
TRBV14	TRBJ2-1	TRBD2	NA	CASSRAGGPGEQFF	TGTGCCAGCAGCCGAGCGGGAGGGCCCGGGGAGCAGTTCTTC
TRBV20-1	TRBJ1-5	NA	many	CSASLQTAQPQHF	TGCAGTGCTAGCCTCCAGACCGCTCAGCCCCAGCATTTT
TRBV6-6	TRBJ2-3	NA	NA	CASGPLASTDTQYF	TGTGCCAGCGGCCCTCTAGCGTCCACAGATACGCAGTATTTT
TRBV6-9	TRBJ1-2	NA	few	CASSIPGAGYTF	TGTGCCAGCAGTATCCCCGGGGCTGGCTACACCTTC
TRBV2	TRBJ2-1	TRBD1	few	CASMGRDRQFF	TGTGCCAGCATGGGCCGGGACAGGCAGTTCTTC
TRBV24-1	TRBJ2-1	TRBD2	many	CATSVAGGPGGEQFF	TGTGCCACCAGTGTTGCGGGAGGGCCGGGTGGTGAGCAGTTCTTC
TRBV5-6	TRBJ1-2	NA	few	CASSFSTASYTF	TGTGCCAGCAGCTTTTCGACAGCGTCCTACACCTTC
TRBV3-1	TRBJ2-1	NA	many	CASSRRVVGESYNEQFF	TGTGCCAGCAGCCGACGAGTCGTCGGGGAATCCTACAATGAGCAGTTCTTC
TRBV7-9	TRBJ2-3	NA	many	CASSLTVDTQYF	TGTGCCAGCAGCCTAACAGTTGATACGCAGTATTTT
TRBV15	TRBJ1-5	NA	many	CATSLRLNQPQHF	TGTGCCACCAGCCTGCGCCTGAATCAGCCCCAGCATTTT
TRBV6-5	TRBJ1-4	TRBD1	NA	CASSSGQNNEKLFF	TGTGCCAGCAGTTCGGGACAGAATAATGAAAAACTGTTTTTT
TRBV20-1	TRBJ2-1	TRBD2	few	CSAVAGLADSYNEQFF	TGCAGTGCTGTTGCGGGACTAGCGGATTCTTACAATGAGCAGTTCTTC
TRBV5-1	TRBJ2-7	NA	NA	CASSPEEPYEQYF	TGCGCCAGCAGCCCGGAGGAACCCTACGAGCAGTACTTC
TRBV29-1	TRBJ1-1	TRBD1	many	CSARQGLNTEAFF	TGCAGCGCCCGACAGGGTCTGAACACTGAAGCTTTCTTT
TRBV18	TRBJ1-1	TRBD1	NA	CASSPPGTVMNTEAFF	TGTGCCAGCTCACCTCCCGGGACAGTTATGAACACTGAAGCTTTCTTT
TRBV9	TRBJ1-1	NA	few	CASSPSRGAKTEAFF	TGTGCCAGCAGCCCAAGTAGAGGGGCGAAAACTGAAGCTTTCTTT
TRBV19	TRBJ1-5	NA	once	CATRTGNQPQHF	TGTGCCACCCGGACAGGCAATCAGCCCCAGCATTTT
TRBV5-1	TRBJ2-1	TRBD2	once	CAGSLARSSGNYNEQFF	TGCGCCGGCAGCTTGGCCCGCAGTAGCGGGAACTACAATGAGCAGTTCTTC
TRBV5-4	TRBJ2-3	TRBD2	few	CASSPGGGSASTDTQYF	TGTGCCAGCAGCCCCGGGGGGGGGTCCGCTAGCACAGATACGCAGTATTTT
TRBV12-3/TRBV12-4	TRBJ2-7	TRBD1	many	CASSSGLQGVTYEQYF	TGTGCCAGCAGTTCGGGGCTTCAGGGGGTTACCTACGAGCAGTACTTC
TRBV30	TRBJ2-6	TRBD2	few	CAWGRGRVRKGANVLTF	TGTGCCTGGGGACGCGGGAGGGTCCGGAAAGGGGCCAACGTCCTGACTTTC
TRBV29-1	TRBJ1-2	NA	many	CSAYRDYGYTF	TGCAGCGCTTACAGGGACTATGGCTACACCTTC
TRBV5-1	TRBJ2-7	TRBD2	NA	CASSLGLSGRAHEQYF	TGCGCCAGCAGCTTGGGCCTTAGCGGGAGGGCCCACGAGCAGTACTTC
TRBV7-8	TRBJ2-7	NA	many	CASSYGQGNYEQYF	TGTGCCAGCAGCTATGGGCAGGGAAACTACGAGCAGTACTTC
TRBV20-1	TRBJ2-7	NA	NA	CSAYGPGFSYEQYF	TGCAGTGCATACGGGCCGGGCTTCTCCTACGAGCAGTACTTC
TRBV28	TRBJ2-7	TRBD2	NA	CASERGSSYEQYF	TGTGCCAGTGAGCGGGGGAGCTCCTACGAGCAGTACTTC